This T cell receptor beta chain was identified during a study of shared clonotypes between healthy human individuals. Assay execution took place at the deep level. Using immunoSEQ multiplex PCR, the repertoire was profiled, and TCRdb retains in-frame clones only, with some absent. The sample contains some 1 million clones, about 76% of which appear only once. Deletions cut 2 bases from V and 5 bases from J, with 3 bases between. Germline V lookup: CDR1 SGHRS, CDR2 YFSETQ. The length of the CDR3 is 11 residues. This clone was detected only a few times. Its antigen is unknown. Other DNA sequences within the sample encode an identical CDR3. Whole-study results and caveats: In having few donors, the study represented limited genetic and exposure-history diversity.

The sample comprised memory CD4+ T cells sorted from blood. Regarding subset: CD45RA-negative fraction. The origin of this receptor is a young man in good health. The chain couples TRBV5-1 to TRBJ2-3; D is unclear. The CDR3 DNA sequence: TGCGCCAGCAGCTTTGGAGATACGCAGTATTTT. Translation gives CASSFGDTQYF.